This TCR beta chain stems from a study of cytomegalovirus exposure and HLA in healthy donors. Study observations and caveats: Solely CMV serostatus was available to characterize immune exposure. Likely technical artifact: a cluster of highly shared sequence variants. Investigators reported around 150 TCR beta chains as tied to cytomegalovirus. Data from an earlier analysis indicated that most TCR beta V segments were productive either about 87% or about 30% of the time.

About this clone: Its antigen remains unknown.

V shed 3 bases and J shed 4 bases, with 7 bases lying between them. The germline V gene encodes CDR1 GTSNPN and CDR2 SVGIG (reference sequence). This CDR3 spans 11 amino acids. The PCR ran on 60 Vbeta and 13 Jbeta primers. Only in-frame clones appear in the TCRdb table, and some are missing; sequencing was by immunoSEQ multiplex PCR. The data hold about 180,000 clones, with 77% observed a single time. This clonotype was sampled from a woman in her twenties or thirties in good health and CMV-seropositive. The specimen sequenced was PBMCs. The chain is built from TRBV30 and TRBJ2-7; the D is unclear. The CDR3 coding sequence is TGTGCCTGGAGCCCCTCTTACGAGCAGTACTTC. Protein: CAWSPSYEQYF.